The present TCR beta chain was sequenced within a study of human T cells and chemical hapten exposure. Overall study context: Patients received weekly diphenylcyclopropenone doses to the scalp throughout the approximately 26-week study. Alopecia areata, totalis and universalis patients, mostly female, were included.

The V gene end was trimmed by 2 bases and the J gene end by 6 bases; junction bases not matched to a gene: 13. The CDR3 totals 18 residues. Per germline, CDR1 MNHNY and CDR2 SVGAGI (reference sequence). This clonotype has more than one count but fewer than ten. Antigen unknown. Study-wide results and limits: Patch test score rose with PT1 expanded TCRs, significant at 8, 16, 32, not 4.

The study's library attached unique molecular identifiers to single cDNA molecules. TCRdb called the RACE reads again in MiXCR, with one record for every CDR3 protein. The sample comprises 300,000 to 400,000 distinct CDR3 sequences, approximately 6.3% of which are singletons, and less than 10% rests with the top ten. Time point indicated: patch test 1, 2 weeks after DPC sensitization. Treatment described: therapeutic diphenylcyclopropenone sensitization with weekly scalp DPC. This receptor was obtained from a young woman with alopecia areata. Some clones in this sample may be carry-over from other donors' samples. Material: whole blood, obtained in connection with sensitization to the hapten diphenylcyclopropenone (DPC). The chain joins TRBV6-6 to TRBJ1-6, with 7 bases aligning to TRBD1. The CDR3 DNA reads TGTGCCAGCAGTTACCCGGGACAGACACTCGGTCTTAATTCACCCCTCCACTTT. Its protein product is CASSYPGQTLGLNSPLHF.